This TCR beta chain stems from a study of Ad26.COV2.S vaccination and SARS-CoV-2 variants. Regarding the study as a whole: It is possible that the TCR breadth and depth analyses underestimated the total T cell responses.

Of note for this clone: Its antigen is undetermined.

The CDR3 is 14 amino acids. V lost 8 bases, J lost 3 bases, and 15 bases lay in between. Germline V gene sequence: CDR1 SGHTA, CDR2 FQGTGA. Sample treatment: some 20 received Ad26.COV2.S at low or high dose, single or two shots; about 5 received placebo; per-sample allocation not given. Collection of the samples took place on day 63 after the first injection of vaccine or placebo. Within Boston, the person who donated was an adult of 18-55 years. Assay: immunoSEQ multiplex PCR; the TCRdb copy retains only in-frame clones and omits some. In the table there are around 270,000 clones, roughly 85% of which are singletons.

The J gene is TRBJ2-3, the V gene TRBV7-3, with D tentatively TRBD2 (7 bases). Material: peripheral blood, obtained in a trial of Ad26.COV2.S vaccine versus placebo. The receptor's source is a person between 18 and 59 years old who received the Ad26.COV2.S COVID-19 vaccine or a placebo. The CDR3 region is CASRSRGATDTQYF. In nucleotides, the CDR3 is TGTGCCAGCCGCTCCCGGGGGGCTACAGATACGCAGTATTTT.